Each of the 2 T cell receptor beta chains below was sequenced from the same sample in a study of shared clonotypes between healthy human individuals. Sequenced by immunoSEQ multiplex PCR; TCRdb stores in-frame clones only, minus some. The sample lists about 2.4 million clones; 80% to 95% were seen once. Material: naive CD4+ T cells from PBMCs. As to subset: CD45RA+ positively selected. The receptors originated from a man younger than 30 in good health. Some clones in this sample may be carry-over from other donors' samples.

The J gene is TRBJ1-3, the V gene TRBV28; 7 bases agree with TRBD1. CDR3 length: 15 residues. Germline CDR1 and CDR2: MDHEN and SYDVKM. Unmatched junction bases numbered 8, after V lost 5 bases and J lost 4 bases. CDR3 sequence reads: CASSVGTVRGNTIYF. The CDR3 bases are TGTGCCAGCAGTGTCGGGACAGTGAGGGGAAACACCATATATTTT.

The V gene is TRBV5-4, the J gene TRBJ1-2; tentative D call: TRBD1 (6 bases). This CDR3 has 15 residues. Germline V CDR1 and CDR2: SGHNT, YYREEE (reference sequence). V was clipped by 5 bases and J by 6 bases, with 20 bases between them. Written as DNA, the CDR3 is TGTGCCAGCAGTCAAGTGGGGGGCGCCCGGGATGGCTACACCTTC. It is translated as CASSQVGGARDGYTF.